These 20 T cell receptor beta chains originate from one sample sequenced in a study of OX40 agonist ivuxolimab in advanced cancers. Libraries came from the immunoSEQ multiplex PCR assay. As stored in TCRdb, this immuneACCESS dataset retains in-frame rearrangements with V and J assigned. A fraction of the clones does not appear; measured against another copy, unresolved V genes explain less than half of the discrepancy, and the remainder lacks a known reason. The sample table lists some 70,000 clones, 85% to 95% of them with a count of one. Of the sample, about 1% falls within the top ten clones. Sequencing was performed on CD4+ or CD8+ T cells sorted from blood, taken in a trial of the OX40 agonist ivuxolimab. The receptors here all came from an adult with an advanced solid tumor such as melanoma, head and neck, liver or kidney cancer.

This clone was detected only once. This chain joins TRBV30 and TRBJ1-3; D is unresolved. The V and J ends lost 3 bases and 0 bases respectively, with 9 bases between them. The germline CDR1 and CDR2 sequences are GTSNPN and SVGIG (reference sequence). The CDR3 is 14 residues long. The DNA for the CDR3 is TGTGCCTGGAGCCGGACCGGCTCTGGAAACACCATATATTTT. This gives the protein CAWSRTGSGNTIYF.

This rearrangement joins TRBV11-2 to TRBJ1-2, with 8 bases identical to TRBD1. Germline CDR1 and CDR2: SGHAT and FQNNGV. The V segment lost 5 bases and the J segment 3 bases; nucleotides outside the gene matches: 5. CDR3 length equals 14 residues. The chain's CDR3 is CASSQGQGYYGYTF. The CDR3 nucleotides are TGTGCCAGCAGCCAAGGACAGGGCTACTATGGCTACACCTTC.

The rearrangement uses TRBV19 and TRBJ1-1, with a weak D call TRBD1 (5 bases). The CDR3 runs 15 residues. Germline V lookup: CDR1 LNHDA, CDR2 SQIVND (reference sequence). V gave up 5 bases and J gave up 2 bases, with 15 bases separating them. The DNA of the CDR3 is TGTGCCAGTAGTGGGGCAGCCTTGGGAAACACTGAAGCTTTCTTT. Its protein is CASSGAALGNTEAFF.

The genes are TRBV19 and TRBJ2-5, with a tentative D call TRBD2 (6 bases). Germline CDR1 and CDR2: LNHDA and SQIVND (reference sequence). The V and J ends lost 3 bases and 4 bases respectively, with 15 bases between them. The CDR3 has 15 amino acids. The CDR3 reads CASSIRLDRSETQYF. The CDR3, as DNA: TGTGCCAGTAGTATCCGACTAGACCGGTCAGAGACCCAGTACTTC.

The chain carries TRBV4-1 and TRBJ1-5; a weak D match, TRBD1 (5 bases). Trimming took off 0 bases at V and 7 bases at J, with 13 bases between the two ends. Germline CDR1 MGHRA, CDR2 YSYEKL. This CDR3 spans 15 amino acids. The CDR3 DNA follows: TGCGCCAGCAGCCAAGATTCAGGGAAGGGCCAGCCCCAGCATTTT. The encoded protein is CASSQDSGKGQPQHF.

This clone was detected only a few times. The chain has TRBV12-2 and TRBJ1-6; TRBD1, the D gene given by the table, was not confirmed from the DNA. TRBV12-2 is given as a pseudogene. The CDR3 length is 16 residues. CDR3 DNA: TGTGCAAGTCGCTCAGTAGGGGTAATCGTCGGCTCACCCCTCCACTTT. It codes for CASRSVGVIVGSPLHF.

V gene TRBV2 combines with J gene TRBJ1-1; no definite D call. Germline lookup yields CDR1 SNHLY and CDR2 FYNNEI. The CDR3 consists of 14 residues. Trimming left V 5 bases short and J 2 bases short, with 12 bases between. This CDR3 reads CASSPQAANTEAFF. CDR3 coding DNA: TGTGCCAGCAGTCCGCAGGCAGCCAACACTGAAGCTTTCTTT. Using reference TRBV2 and TRBJ1-1 for the parts outside the CDR3, the full variable domain is EPEVTQTPSHQVTQMGQEVILRCVPISNHLYFYWYRQILGQKVEFLVSFYNNEISEKSEIFDDQFSVERPDGSNFTLKIRSTKLEDSAMYFCASSPQAANTEAFFGQGTRLTVV.

The CDR3 is CASSNTGTGRPGELFF. In DNA form, the CDR3 reads TGTGCCAGCAGTAACACCGGGACAGGGAGGCCCGGGGAGCTGTTTTTT. The chain recombines TRBV27 with TRBJ2-2, with 9 bases matching TRBD1. V lost 5 bases to trimming and J lost 6 bases; unmatched junction nucleotides: 10. Germline lookup yields CDR1 MNHEY and CDR2 SMNVEV (reference sequence). The CDR3 extends over 16 amino acids.

V gene TRBV5-1 combines with J gene TRBJ2-2; 8 bases align to TRBD1. Losses at the gene ends were 4 bases for V and 7 bases for J; bases not matched to a gene: 12. This CDR3 contains 16 residues. Germline CDR1 and CDR2: SGHRS and YFSETQ. CDR3 region: CASSLRQGTVVGELFF. In DNA, the CDR3 is TGCGCCAGCAGCCTTAGACAGGGGACGGTTGTCGGGGAGCTGTTTTTT.

This clone has a single count. The chain is built from TRBV19 and TRBJ2-5; 7 bases map to TRBD1. CDR3 length: 14 residues. V lost 8 bases, J lost 5 bases, and 11 bases stayed unmatched. Germline lookup yields CDR1 LNHDA and CDR2 SQIVND (reference sequence). CDR3 in DNA: TGTGCCAGTGCTAGACAGGGAGCTTTGGAGACCCAGTACTTC. It translates to CASARQGALETQYF.

The rearrangement uses TRBV11-3 and TRBJ2-7, with TRBD1 identical over 7 bases. This CDR3 spans 15 amino acids. CDR1 and CDR2 from the germline V gene are SGHNT and YENEEA. V lost 6 bases, J lost 10 bases, and 18 bases stayed unmatched. CDR3 in DNA: TGTGCCAGCAGTTGGTCCGGGACAGCACTTTCGGAACAGTACTTC. Residues: CASSWSGTALSEQYF.

The chain has TRBV19 and TRBJ2-7; 7 nucleotides line up with TRBD1. The CDR3 loop spans 15 amino acids. J was trimmed by 6 bases and V by 7 bases; bases with no gene match: 15. Looked up from germline, CDR1 is LNHDA and CDR2 is SQIVND (reference sequence). CDR3 in DNA: TGTGCCAGTAAAGAGGAGGACAGGCTCCGGGGCGAGCAGTACTTC. Residues: CASKEEDRLRGEQYF.

The chain combines TRBV11-3 with TRBJ2-1; TRBD2 might be the D (5 bases). Germline V gene lookup returns CDR1 SGHNT and CDR2 YENEEA. This CDR3 is 13 amino acids long. Trimming took off 2 bases at V and 9 bases at J, with 11 bases between the two ends. The CDR3 DNA is TGTGCCAGCAGCTTAAATCGAGGAGGTGAGCAGTTCTTC. Translation gives CASSLNRGGEQFF.

The chain has TRBV29-1 and TRBJ1-1; D ambiguous. The CDR3 consists of 14 residues. Germline assignment: CDR1 SQVTM and CDR2 ANQGSEA. Trimming took off 6 bases at V and 1 base at J, with 15 bases between the two ends. CDR3 bases: TGCAGCGTGGGAGCCAGATCTTCGAACACTGAAGCTTTCTTT. It yields the protein CSVGARSSNTEAFF.

This sequence joins TRBV9 and TRBJ2-7, with D uncertain. This CDR3 is 11 amino acids long. In germline, CDR1 is SGDLS, CDR2 YYNGEE. Trimming removed 4 bases from V and 3 bases from J, with 5 bases in between. The CDR3 here is CASSFNYEQYF. CDR3 in DNA: TGTGCCAGCAGCTTCAACTACGAGCAGTACTTC.

This sequence joins TRBV7-9 and TRBJ1-3; 9 nucleotides align to TRBD1. Germline trimming cut 0 bases from V and 4 bases from J; bases unmatched to any gene: 7. Germline V CDR1 and CDR2: SEHNR, FQNEAQ (reference sequence). The CDR3 sequence is 17 residues long. The CDR3 DNA reads TGTGCCAGCAGCTTAGCCGGGACAGGGCTTTTGGGAAACACCATATATTTT. Translated, it gives CASSLAGTGLLGNTIYF.

The chain has TRBV19 and TRBJ2-7, with D perhaps TRBD1 (7 bases). V was trimmed by 2 bases and J by 5 bases, leaving 13 bases between them. In germline, CDR1 is LNHDA, CDR2 SQIVND (reference sequence). The CDR3 loop spans 14 amino acids. The CDR3 protein is CASSINRGGDEQYF. CDR3 bases: TGTGCCAGTAGTATAAACAGGGGAGGAGACGAGCAGTACTTC.

V is TRBV30 and J is TRBJ2-2; D gene unclear. Germline V gene lookup returns CDR1 GTSNPN and CDR2 SVGIG (reference sequence). This CDR3 spans 12 amino acids. V was pared by 2 bases and J by 2 bases, with 3 bases between. CDR3 region: CAWSHNTGELFF. CDR3 DNA: TGTGCCTGGAGTCATAACACCGGGGAGCTGTTTTTT.

V is TRBV30 and J is TRBJ2-1; a possible D gene is TRBD2 (6 bases). From germline, CDR1 is GTSNPN and CDR2 SVGIG (reference sequence). V lost 0 bases, J lost 0 bases, and 15 bases lay in between. The CDR3 has 17 amino acids. CDR3 sequence: CAWSVGRTTPSYNEQFF. The CDR3 DNA reads as TGTGCCTGGAGTGTAGGACGGACTACCCCCTCCTACAATGAGCAGTTCTTC.

J is TRBJ2-4 and V is TRBV5-6; possible D gene TRBD2, 5 bases. Per the germline V gene, CDR1 is SGHDT and CDR2 is YYEEEE. The V end lost 5 bases, the J end lost 6 bases, and 15 bases lay between the germline ends. The CDR3 runs 14 residues. The CDR3: CASSPRGLGNIQYF. CDR3 DNA: TGTGCCAGCAGTCCCCGAGGGTTGGGAAACATTCAGTACTTC.